This TCR beta chain was recorded in a study of blood T cell repertoires in COVID-19. The overall study: Donors in Cohort 3 who had recovered were those with two negative PCRs, healthcare professional clearance, or resolution of their symptoms. COVID-19 samples, acute and convalescent, were from the United States, Italy and Spain. In each case, the material was cDNA or gDNA derived from T cells, B-cell-depleted T cells, or PBMCs.

TCRdb's copy holds only in-frame clones and misses some; the assay was immunoSEQ multiplex PCR. The sample has 250,000 to 300,000 clones; 88% are singletons. Participants were aged 18 to 89 years, lived in roughly 23 US areas, and enrolled virtually. Germline V gives CDR1 SGHRS, CDR2 YFSETQ. The ends were cut back, 4 bases at V and 1 base at J, with 11 bases in the middle. The CDR3 consists of 14 residues. This receptor was obtained from a woman in her sixties or seventies in a cohort exposed to, infected with or recovered from COVID-19 (not recorded which). Sequenced sample: PBMCs or T cells enriched from blood (not recorded which). This chain uses TRBV5-1 with TRBJ1-1; D ambiguous. DNA for the CDR3: TGCGCCAGCAGCCCCATGGAGCCGAACACTGAAGCTTTCTTT. As protein: CASSPMEPNTEAFF. The whole variable domain, filled in from reference TRBV5-1 and TRBJ1-1, reads KAGVTQTPRYLIKTRGQQVTLSCSPISGHRSVSWYQQTPGQGLQFLFEYFSETQRNKGNFPGRFSGRQFSNSRSEMNVSTLELGDSALYLCASSPMEPNTEAFFGQGTRLTVV.